This T cell receptor (beta chain) was captured by sequencing in a study of OX40 agonist ivuxolimab in advanced cancers. TCRdb's copy holds only in-frame clones and misses some; the assay was immunoSEQ multiplex PCR. The repertoire holds 20,000 to 25,000 clones, with 84% as singletons. The J segment lost 6 bases and the V segment lost 5 bases, leaving 3 bases of the junction unmatched. The CDR3 length is 12 residues. Germline V gene data show CDR1 as SGHVS and CDR2 as FQNEAQ. This TCR was sampled from an adult with an advanced solid tumor such as melanoma, head and neck, liver or kidney cancer. Sequencing used CD4+ or CD8+ T cells sorted from blood, obtained in a trial of the OX40 agonist ivuxolimab. The gene calls are TRBV7-8 and TRBJ2-7, with TRBD2 identical over 8 bases. CDR3: CASSLTSGEQYF. The CDR3 coding sequence is TGTGCCAGCAGCCTTACTAGCGGCGAGCAGTACTTC.